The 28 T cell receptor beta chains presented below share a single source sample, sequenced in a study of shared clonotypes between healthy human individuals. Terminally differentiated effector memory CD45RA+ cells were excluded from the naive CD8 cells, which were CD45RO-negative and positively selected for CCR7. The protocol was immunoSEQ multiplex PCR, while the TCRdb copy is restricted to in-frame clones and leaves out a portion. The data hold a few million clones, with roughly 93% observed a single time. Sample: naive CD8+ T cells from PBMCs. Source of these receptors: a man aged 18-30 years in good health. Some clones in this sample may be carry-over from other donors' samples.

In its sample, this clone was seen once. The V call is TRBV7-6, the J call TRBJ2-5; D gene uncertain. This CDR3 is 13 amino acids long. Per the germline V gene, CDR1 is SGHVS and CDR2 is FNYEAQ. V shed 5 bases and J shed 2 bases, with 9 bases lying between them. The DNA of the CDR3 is TGTGCCAGCAGCCCGATTGTGCAAGAGACCCAGTACTTC. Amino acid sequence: CASSPIVQETQYF.

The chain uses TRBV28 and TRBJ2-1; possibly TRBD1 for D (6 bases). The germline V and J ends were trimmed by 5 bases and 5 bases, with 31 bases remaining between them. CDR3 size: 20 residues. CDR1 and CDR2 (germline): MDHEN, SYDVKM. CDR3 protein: CASSKIRLPRDIGVHNEQFF. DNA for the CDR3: TGTGCCAGCAGTAAAATCCGTTTACCTAGGGACATAGGGGTGCACAATGAGCAGTTCTTC.

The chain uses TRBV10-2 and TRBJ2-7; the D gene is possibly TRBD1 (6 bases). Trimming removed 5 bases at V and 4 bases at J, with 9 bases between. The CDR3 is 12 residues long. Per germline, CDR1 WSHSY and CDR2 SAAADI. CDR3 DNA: TGCGCCAGCAGTCACAGGGAGTACGAGCAGTACTTC. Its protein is CASSHREYEQYF.

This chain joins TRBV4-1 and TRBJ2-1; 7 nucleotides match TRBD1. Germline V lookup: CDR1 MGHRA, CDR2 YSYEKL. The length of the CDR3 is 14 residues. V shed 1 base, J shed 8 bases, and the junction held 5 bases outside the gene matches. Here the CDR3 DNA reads TGCGCCAGCAGCCAAGGACAGGGTATCGATGAGCAGTTCTTC. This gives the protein CASSQGQGIDEQFF.

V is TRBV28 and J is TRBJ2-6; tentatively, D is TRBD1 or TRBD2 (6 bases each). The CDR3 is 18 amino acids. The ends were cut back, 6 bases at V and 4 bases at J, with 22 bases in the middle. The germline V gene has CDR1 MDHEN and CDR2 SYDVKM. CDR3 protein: CASSVLPPGGPGANVLTF. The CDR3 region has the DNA TGTGCCAGCAGCGTACTTCCCCCCGGGGGCCCAGGGGCCAACGTCCTGACTTTC.

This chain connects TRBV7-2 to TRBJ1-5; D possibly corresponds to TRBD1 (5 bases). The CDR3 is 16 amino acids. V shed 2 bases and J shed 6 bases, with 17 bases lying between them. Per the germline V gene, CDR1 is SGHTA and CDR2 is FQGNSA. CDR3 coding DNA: TGTGCCAGCAGCTTAAATTTGTGGGGGACGAGTCAGCCCCAGCATTTT. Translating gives CASSLNLWGTSQPQHF.

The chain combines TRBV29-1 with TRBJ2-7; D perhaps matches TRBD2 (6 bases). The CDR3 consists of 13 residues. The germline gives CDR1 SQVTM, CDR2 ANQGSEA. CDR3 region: CSVQGLQSYEQYF. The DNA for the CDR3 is TGCAGTGTGCAGGGACTGCAGTCCTACGAGCAGTACTTC.

The chain's CDR3 is CASNAARDTEAFF. The CDR3 DNA sequence: TGTGCCAGCAACGCTGCCAGGGACACTGAAGCTTTCTTT. The V and J genes are TRBV6-5 and TRBJ1-1, with D maybe TRBD1 (5 bases). From germline, CDR1 is MNHEY and CDR2 SVGAGI. The V gene lost 7 bases and the J gene lost 3 bases, with 12 bases spanning the gap. The CDR3 is made up of 13 amino acids.

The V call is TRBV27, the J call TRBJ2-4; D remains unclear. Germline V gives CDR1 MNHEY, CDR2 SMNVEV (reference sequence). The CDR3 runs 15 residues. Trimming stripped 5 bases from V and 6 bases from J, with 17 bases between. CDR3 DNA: TGTGCCAGCAGTCTACTCGCGGAGCTCGCAAACATTCAGTACTTC. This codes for CASSLLAELANIQYF.

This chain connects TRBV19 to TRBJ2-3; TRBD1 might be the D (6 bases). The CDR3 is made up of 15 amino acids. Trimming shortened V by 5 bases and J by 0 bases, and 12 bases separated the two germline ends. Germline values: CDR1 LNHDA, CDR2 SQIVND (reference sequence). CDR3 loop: CASSSRDTSTDTQYF. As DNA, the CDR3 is TGTGCCAGTAGTTCCCGGGACACTAGCACAGATACGCAGTATTTT.

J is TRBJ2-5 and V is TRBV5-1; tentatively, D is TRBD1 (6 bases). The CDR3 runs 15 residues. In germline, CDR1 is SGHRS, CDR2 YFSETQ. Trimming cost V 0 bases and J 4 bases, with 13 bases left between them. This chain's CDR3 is CASSLARTVLETQYF. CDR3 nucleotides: TGCGCCAGCAGCTTGGCGAGGACAGTCCTAGAGACCCAGTACTTC. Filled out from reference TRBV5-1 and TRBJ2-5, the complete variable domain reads KAGVTQTPRYLIKTRGQQVTLSCSPISGHRSVSWYQQTPGQGLQFLFEYFSETQRNKGNFPGRFSGRQFSNSRSEMNVSTLELGDSALYLCASSLARTVLETQYFGPGTRLLVL.

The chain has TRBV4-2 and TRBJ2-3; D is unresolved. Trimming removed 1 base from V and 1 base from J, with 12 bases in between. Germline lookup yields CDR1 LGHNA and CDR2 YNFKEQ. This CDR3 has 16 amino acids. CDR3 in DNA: TGTGCCAGCAGCCAAGCGGTGGAACCCCGCACAGATACGCAGTATTTT. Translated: CASSQAVEPRTDTQYF.

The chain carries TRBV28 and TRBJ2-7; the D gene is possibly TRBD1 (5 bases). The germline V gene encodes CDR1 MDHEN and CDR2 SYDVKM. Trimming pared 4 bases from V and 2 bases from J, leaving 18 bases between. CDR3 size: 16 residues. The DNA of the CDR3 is TGTGCCAGCAGTTCCTCACGAACAGGCGTTCCCTACGAGCAGTACTTC. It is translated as CASSSSRTGVPYEQYF.

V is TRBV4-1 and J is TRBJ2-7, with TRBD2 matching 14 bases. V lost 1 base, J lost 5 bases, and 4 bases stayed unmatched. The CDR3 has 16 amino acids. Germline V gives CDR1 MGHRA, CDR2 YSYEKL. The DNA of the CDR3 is TGCGCCAGCAGCCAAGTTTGGACTAGCGGGAGGAACGAGCAGTACTTC. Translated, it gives CASSQVWTSGRNEQYF.

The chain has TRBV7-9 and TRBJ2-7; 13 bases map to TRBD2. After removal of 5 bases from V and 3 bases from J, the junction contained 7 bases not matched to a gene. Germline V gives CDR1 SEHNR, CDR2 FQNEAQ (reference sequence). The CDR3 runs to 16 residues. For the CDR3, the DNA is TGTGCCAGCAGCGTAACCGGGACTAGCGGGATCTACGAGCAGTACTTC. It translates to CASSVTGTSGIYEQYF.

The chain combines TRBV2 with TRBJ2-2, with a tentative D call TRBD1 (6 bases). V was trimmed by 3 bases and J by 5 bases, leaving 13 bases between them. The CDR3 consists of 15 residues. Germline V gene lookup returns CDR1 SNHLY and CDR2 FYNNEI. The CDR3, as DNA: TGTGCCAGCAGTGAGCAGGGGACATTTACCGGGGAGCTGTTTTTT. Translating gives CASSEQGTFTGELFF.

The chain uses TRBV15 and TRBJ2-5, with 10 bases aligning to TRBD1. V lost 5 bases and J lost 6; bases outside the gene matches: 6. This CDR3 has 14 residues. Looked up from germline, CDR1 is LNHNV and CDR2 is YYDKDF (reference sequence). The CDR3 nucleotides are TGTGCCACCAGCTCCCGGGACAGGGGTCAGACCCAGTACTTC. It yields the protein CATSSRDRGQTQYF.

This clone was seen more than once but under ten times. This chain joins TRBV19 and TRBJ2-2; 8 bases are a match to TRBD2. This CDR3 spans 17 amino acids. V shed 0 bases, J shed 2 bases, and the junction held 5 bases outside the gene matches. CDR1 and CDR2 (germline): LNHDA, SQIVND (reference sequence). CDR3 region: CASSIDSLAVNTGELFF. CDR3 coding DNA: TGTGCCAGTAGTATAGATTCACTAGCGGTTAACACCGGGGAGCTGTTTTTT. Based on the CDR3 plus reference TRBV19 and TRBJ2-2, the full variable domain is DGGITQSPKYLFRKEGQNVTLSCEQNLNHDAMYWYRQDPGQGLRLIYYSQIVNDFQKGDIAEGYSVSREKKESFPLTVTSAQKNPTAFYLCASSIDSLAVNTGELFFGEGSRLTVL.

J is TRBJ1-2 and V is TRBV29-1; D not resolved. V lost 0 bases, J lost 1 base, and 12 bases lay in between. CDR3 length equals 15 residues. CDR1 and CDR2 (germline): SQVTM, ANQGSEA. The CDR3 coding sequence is TGCAGCGTTGAAGATGCCTCCACTTTTAACTATGGCTACACCTTC. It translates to CSVEDASTFNYGYTF.

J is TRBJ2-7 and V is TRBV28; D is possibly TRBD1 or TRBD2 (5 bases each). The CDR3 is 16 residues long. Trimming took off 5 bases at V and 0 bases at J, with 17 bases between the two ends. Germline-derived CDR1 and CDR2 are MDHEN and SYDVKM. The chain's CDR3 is CASSPSGQPSSYEQYF. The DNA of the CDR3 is TGTGCCAGCAGTCCATCGGGGCAGCCGAGCTCCTACGAGCAGTACTTC.

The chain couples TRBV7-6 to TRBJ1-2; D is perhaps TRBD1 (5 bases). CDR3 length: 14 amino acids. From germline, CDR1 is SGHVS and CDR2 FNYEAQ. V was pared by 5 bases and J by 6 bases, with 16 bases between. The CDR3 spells CASSPGPGIDGYTF. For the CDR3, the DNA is TGTGCCAGCAGCCCGGGGCCAGGGATCGATGGCTACACCTTC.

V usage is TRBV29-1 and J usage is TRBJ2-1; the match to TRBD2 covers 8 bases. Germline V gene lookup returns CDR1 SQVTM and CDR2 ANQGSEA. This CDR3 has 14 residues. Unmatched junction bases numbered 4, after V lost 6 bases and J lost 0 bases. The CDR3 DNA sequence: TGCAGCGTCATCAGCGGGAGCTCCTACAATGAGCAGTTCTTC. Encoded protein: CSVISGSSYNEQFF.

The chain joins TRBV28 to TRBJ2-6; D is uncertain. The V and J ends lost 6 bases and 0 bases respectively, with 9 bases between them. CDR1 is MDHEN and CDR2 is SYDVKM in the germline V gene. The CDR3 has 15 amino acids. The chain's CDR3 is CASRVMISGANVLTF. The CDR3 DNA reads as TGTGCCAGCAGGGTCATGATCTCTGGGGCCAACGTCCTGACTTTC.

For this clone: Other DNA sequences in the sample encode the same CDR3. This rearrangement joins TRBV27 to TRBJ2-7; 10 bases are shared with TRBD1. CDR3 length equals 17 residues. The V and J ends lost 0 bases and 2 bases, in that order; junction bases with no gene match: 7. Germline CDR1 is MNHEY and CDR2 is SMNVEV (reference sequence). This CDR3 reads CASSLSLGDRGTYEQYF. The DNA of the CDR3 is TGTGCCAGCAGTTTATCCTTAGGGGACAGGGGTACCTACGAGCAGTACTTC.

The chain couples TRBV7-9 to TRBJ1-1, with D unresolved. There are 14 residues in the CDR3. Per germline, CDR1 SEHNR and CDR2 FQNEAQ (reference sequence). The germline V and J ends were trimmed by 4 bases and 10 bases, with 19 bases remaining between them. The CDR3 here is CASSCLPPDEVAFF. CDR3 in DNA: TGTGCCAGCAGCTGCCTCCCCCCGGACGAAGTAGCTTTCTTT.

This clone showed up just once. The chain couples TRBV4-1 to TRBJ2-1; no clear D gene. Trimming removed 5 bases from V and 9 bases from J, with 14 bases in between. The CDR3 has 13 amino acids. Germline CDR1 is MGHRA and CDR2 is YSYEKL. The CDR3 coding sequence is TGCGCCAGCAGCGTACGGCCAGTCGGTGAGCAGTTCTTC. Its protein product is CASSVRPVGEQFF.

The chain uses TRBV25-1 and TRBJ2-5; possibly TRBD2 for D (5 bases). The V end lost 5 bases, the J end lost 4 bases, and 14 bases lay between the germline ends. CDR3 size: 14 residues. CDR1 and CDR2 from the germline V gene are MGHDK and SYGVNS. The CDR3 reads CASSWVEGTETQYF. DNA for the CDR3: TGTGCCAGCAGTTGGGTCGAGGGCACAGAGACCCAGTACTTC.

As DNA, the CDR3 is TGTGCCAGCAGTTACTTCGGGCAGGGGGACGAGCAGTACTTC. Residues: CASSYFGQGDEQYF. The V call is TRBV6-6, the J call TRBJ2-7, with 7 bases aligning to TRBD1. The junction had 5 bases not matched to a gene; V was cut back by 1 base and J by 5 bases. The germline V gene has CDR1 MNHNY and CDR2 SVGAGI (reference sequence). CDR3 length equals 14 residues.